This TCR beta chain emerged from a study of cytotoxic CD8 clonotypes in ibrutinib-treated CLL. Study context: Average yields of approximately 260,000 productive templates and 94,082 productive rearrangements characterized the samples. Study-level findings and limits: Higher clonality was seen at ibrutinib response and a return toward baseline at progression. Sampling time points were not equivalent between sustained-remission and progressing patients.

Method: immunoSEQ multiplex PCR; TCRdb's copy keeps in-frame clones and lacks some. The data hold hundreds of thousands of clones, with almost 80% observed a single time. Turning to this clone: The target antigen is unknown.

The V and J ends lost 7 bases and 0 bases respectively, with 15 bases between them. From germline, CDR1 is MNHEY and CDR2 SVGAGI. The CDR3 has 15 amino acids. Sample: PBMCs, taken before ibrutinib treatment. The clonotype originates from a human donor with chronic lymphocytic leukemia. This chain connects TRBV6-5 to TRBJ1-2; no firm D call. CDR3 sequence (DNA): TGTGCCAGCACTCTCCGACTGTTATCTAACTATGGCTACACCTTC. Its translation is CASTLRLLSNYGYTF.